The next 9 T cell receptor beta chains were all read from a single sample in a study of vaccination effects on CD4 cells after COVID-19. TCRdb keeps only in-frame clones here, not all; method: immunoSEQ multiplex PCR. In the table there are 55,000 to 90,000 clones, roughly 73% of which are singletons. No antigens are known for them. Antigen-specific CD4+ T cells were first expanded with viral peptide pools by the ViraFEST assay and only then sequenced. Subsequent to a culture period of approximately 11 days, CD4+ T cells were isolated. Infection with SARS-CoV-2 occurred in the person between March and December 2020, and PCR confirmed it. The sequences come from CD4+ T cells from PBMCs cultured with HIV peptides, collected before COVID-19 vaccination. Subset here: HIV-1 Nef peptide pool negative control/reference culture. Receptor source: a human donor who had a prior SARS-CoV-2 infection.

This clone was seen a single time. V gene TRBV5-1 combines with J gene TRBJ1-2, with a possible D match to TRBD1 (6 bases). Germline V gives CDR1 SGHRS, CDR2 YFSETQ. The CDR3 spans 15 residues. The V end was cut by 0 bases, the J end by 8 bases, with 17 bases between. The CDR3 here is CASSLVGGANAGYTF. The CDR3 DNA reads TGCGCCAGCAGCTTGGTCGGGGGCGCAAACGCGGGCTACACCTTC.

The chain couples TRBV5-1 to TRBJ1-2, with no clear D. Germline values: CDR1 SGHRS, CDR2 YFSETQ. Trimming removed 7 bases from V and 0 bases from J, with 10 bases in between. This CDR3 has 13 residues. The CDR3 bases are TGCGCCAGCTGTCCAGATTCTAACTATGGCTACACCTTC. Encoded protein: CASCPDSNYGYTF.

There are a few counts of this clone. The rearrangement joins TRBV7-9 to TRBJ2-7, with a possible D match to TRBD2 (7 bases). Trimming took 3 bases from V and 0 from J, leaving 12 bases between them. The CDR3 runs to 15 residues. Germline V gene lookup returns CDR1 SEHNR and CDR2 FQNEAQ (reference sequence). The CDR3 loop is CASSFAGEGSYEQYF. The DNA of the CDR3 is TGTGCCAGCAGCTTCGCAGGGGAGGGCTCCTACGAGCAGTACTTC.

This clone has a single count. The chain has TRBV5-1 and TRBJ1-4; D unresolved. V lost 3 bases to trimming and J lost 4 bases, with 4 bases between them. Germline values: CDR1 SGHRS, CDR2 YFSETQ. This CDR3 comprises 12 residues. Here the CDR3 reads CASSWDNEKLFF. The CDR3 nucleotides read TGCGCCAGCAGCTGGGATAATGAAAAACTGTTTTTT.

The CDR3: CASSRPKGLANTGELFF. CDR3 bases: TGCGCCAGCAGCCGTCCTAAAGGGCTAGCGAACACCGGGGAGCTGTTTTTT. The V and J genes are TRBV4-1 and TRBJ2-2; D is undetermined. This CDR3 is built from 17 residues. Deletions cut 4 bases from V and 0 bases from J, with 15 bases between. CDR1 and CDR2 (germline): MGHRA, YSYEKL.

In its sample, this clone was seen a few times. This chain links TRBV19 with TRBJ1-4, with D unclear. Trimming removed 3 bases from V and 0 bases from J, with 5 bases in between. Germline values: CDR1 LNHDA, CDR2 SQIVND (reference sequence). The CDR3 extends over 14 amino acids. The CDR3 loop reads CASSITATNEKLFF. Written as DNA, the CDR3 is TGTGCCAGTAGTATTACAGCAACTAATGAAAAACTGTTTTTT.

CDR3 protein: CASSQDDPSGMFNEQFF. The CDR3 DNA follows: TGCGCCAGCAGCCAAGATGATCCTAGCGGGATGTTTAATGAGCAGTTCTTC. V usage is TRBV4-3 and J usage is TRBJ2-1; 9 bases match TRBD2. Germline V gene lookup returns CDR1 LGHNA and CDR2 YSLEER. The CDR3 has 17 residues. V lost 0 bases, J lost 7 bases, and 10 bases stayed unmatched.

J is TRBJ2-1 and V is TRBV19; no definite D call. This CDR3 has 16 amino acids. V was pared by 4 bases and J by 7 bases, with 20 bases between. Germline CDR1 and CDR2: LNHDA and SQIVND (reference sequence). CDR3 DNA: TGTGCCAGTAGTACAAGCAGTTTGGGCCCTTGGAATGAGCAGTTCTTC. It encodes CASSTSSLGPWNEQFF.

The genes are TRBV9 and TRBJ2-2; no clear D gene. The CDR3 has 18 residues. Germline loops: CDR1 SGDLS, CDR2 YYNGEE. V was shortened by 0 bases and J by 1 base, with 16 bases between the two germline ends. CDR3 coding DNA: TGTGCCAGCAGCGTAGGGTATTTCGGAAAAGAGAACACCGGGGAGCTGTTTTTT. Encoded protein: CASSVGYFGKENTGELFF.